The clone carrying this T cell receptor (beta chain) was picked up one time. Per the original methods: Researchers report that nucleated cell counts were estimated from reference gene primer amplification. Assay: immunoSEQ multiplex PCR; the TCRdb copy retains only in-frame clones and omits some. Clonal size and the V and J genes are those of that table, whereas D and trimming came from the DNA. Of roughly 130,000 clones listed, about 80% are singletons. Trimming took off 1 base at V and 5 bases at J, with 18 bases between the two ends. This CDR3 contains 16 residues. Germline V gene sequence: CDR1 SGHRS, CDR2 YFSETQ. The record originates from a study of blood T cell repertoires in COVID-19. Across the study: Samples representing acute and convalescent COVID-19 were sourced from the United States, Italy and Spain. T cells, B-cell-depleted T cells, or PBMCs supplied cDNA or gDNA.

The sequence was collected from a woman aged 50 to 60 with acute or convalescent COVID-19. The sequenced material came from peripheral blood. The V call is TRBV5-1, the J call TRBJ1-2; perhaps TRBD1 as D (5 bases). The CDR3 coding sequence is TGCGCCAGCAGCTTGTCTCTTGGGGCGACAAGTTATGGCTACACCTTC. It is translated as CASSLSLGATSYGYTF.